This entry features one T cell receptor beta chain sequence. The antigen is undetermined. Losses at the gene ends were 5 bases for V and 7 bases for J; bases not matched to a gene: 7. Germline V lookup: CDR1 MDHEN, CDR2 SYDVKM. This CDR3 is 15 amino acids long. The protocol was immunoSEQ multiplex PCR, while the TCRdb copy is restricted to in-frame clones and leaves out a portion. The sample includes approximately 1,500,000 clones, around 98% of them seen just once. The data belong to a study of shared clonotypes between healthy human individuals. Study-wide points: Sorted-subset sequencing was shown by rarefaction to be incomplete despite large depth. All-four-donor shared clonotypes had higher generation probabilities than non-shared clonotypes did.

Sequencing was done on a sample of naive CD4+ T cells sorted from blood. As to subset: CD45RA+ positively selected. The sequence was obtained from a man under 40 in good health. This chain connects TRBV28 to TRBJ2-7; 14 positions match TRBD2. The CDR3 protein is CASSRLAGGPSEQYF. As DNA, the CDR3 is TGTGCCAGCAGTCGACTAGCGGGAGGGCCGAGTGAGCAGTACTTC. The entire variable domain, with the rest obtained from reference TRBV28 and TRBJ2-7, is as follows: DVKVTQSSRYLVKRTGEKVFLECVQDMDHENMFWYRQDPGLGLRLIYFSYDVKMKEKGDIPEGYSVSREKKERFSLILESASTNQTSMYLCASSRLAGGPSEQYFGPGTRLTVT.